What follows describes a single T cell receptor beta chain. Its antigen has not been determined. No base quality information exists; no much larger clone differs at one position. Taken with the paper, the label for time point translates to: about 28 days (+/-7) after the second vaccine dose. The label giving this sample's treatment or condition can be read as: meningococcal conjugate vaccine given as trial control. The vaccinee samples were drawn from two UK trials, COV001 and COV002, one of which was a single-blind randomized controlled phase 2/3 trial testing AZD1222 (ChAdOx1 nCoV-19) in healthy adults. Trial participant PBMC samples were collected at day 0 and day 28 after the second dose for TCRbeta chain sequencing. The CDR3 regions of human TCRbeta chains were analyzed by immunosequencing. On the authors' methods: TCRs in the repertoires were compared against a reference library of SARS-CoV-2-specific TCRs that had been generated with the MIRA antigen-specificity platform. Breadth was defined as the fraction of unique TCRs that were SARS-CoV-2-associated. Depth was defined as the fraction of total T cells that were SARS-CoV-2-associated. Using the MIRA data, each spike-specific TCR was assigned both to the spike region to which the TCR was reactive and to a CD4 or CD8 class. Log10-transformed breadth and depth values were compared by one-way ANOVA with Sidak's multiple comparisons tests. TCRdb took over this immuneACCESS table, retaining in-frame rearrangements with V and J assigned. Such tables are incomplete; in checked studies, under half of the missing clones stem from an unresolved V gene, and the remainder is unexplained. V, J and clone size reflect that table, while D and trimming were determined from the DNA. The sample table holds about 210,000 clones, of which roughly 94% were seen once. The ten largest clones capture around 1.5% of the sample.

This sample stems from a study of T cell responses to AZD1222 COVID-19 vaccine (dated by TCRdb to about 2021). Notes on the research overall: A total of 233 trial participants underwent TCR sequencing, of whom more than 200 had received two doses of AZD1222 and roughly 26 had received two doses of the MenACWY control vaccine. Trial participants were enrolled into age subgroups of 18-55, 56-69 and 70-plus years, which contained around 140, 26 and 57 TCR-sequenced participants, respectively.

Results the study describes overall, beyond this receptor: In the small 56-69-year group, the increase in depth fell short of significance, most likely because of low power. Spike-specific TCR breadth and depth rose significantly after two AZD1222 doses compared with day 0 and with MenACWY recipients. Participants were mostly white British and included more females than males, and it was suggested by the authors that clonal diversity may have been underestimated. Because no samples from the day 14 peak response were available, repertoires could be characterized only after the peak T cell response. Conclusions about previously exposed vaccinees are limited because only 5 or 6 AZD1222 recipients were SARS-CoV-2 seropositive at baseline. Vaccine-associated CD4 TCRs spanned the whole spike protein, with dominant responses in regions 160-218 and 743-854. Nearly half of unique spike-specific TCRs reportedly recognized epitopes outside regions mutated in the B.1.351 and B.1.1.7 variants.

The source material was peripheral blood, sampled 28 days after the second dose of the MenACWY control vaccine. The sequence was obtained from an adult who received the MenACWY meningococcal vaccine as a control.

The CDR3 reads CASSPSGSGVGSSYEQYF. In nucleotide form, the sequence is TGTGCCAGCAGCCCCTCCGGGAGCGGGGTTGGAAGCTCCTACGAGCAGTACTTC. The rearranged chain carries TRBV7-2 and TRBJ2-7, and 7 junctional nucleotides match TRBD2. Counted from cysteine to phenylalanine, this CDR3 has 18 amino acids. The only DNA kept is the CDR3, 54 bases in frame from the first base. Via the germline V gene, CDR1 is SGHTA and CDR2 FQGNSA. Trimming accounts for 5 bases at V and 0 bases at J, while the number of junction bases matched to no gene is 16. Full variable domain (CDR3 extended with the reference TRBV7-2 and TRBJ2-7 proteins): GAGVSQSPSNKVTEKGKDVELRCDPISGHTALYWYRQSLGQGLEFLIYFQGNSAPDKSGLPSDRFSAERTGGSVSTLTIQRTQQEDSAVYLCASSPSGSGVGSSYEQYFGPGTRLTVT.